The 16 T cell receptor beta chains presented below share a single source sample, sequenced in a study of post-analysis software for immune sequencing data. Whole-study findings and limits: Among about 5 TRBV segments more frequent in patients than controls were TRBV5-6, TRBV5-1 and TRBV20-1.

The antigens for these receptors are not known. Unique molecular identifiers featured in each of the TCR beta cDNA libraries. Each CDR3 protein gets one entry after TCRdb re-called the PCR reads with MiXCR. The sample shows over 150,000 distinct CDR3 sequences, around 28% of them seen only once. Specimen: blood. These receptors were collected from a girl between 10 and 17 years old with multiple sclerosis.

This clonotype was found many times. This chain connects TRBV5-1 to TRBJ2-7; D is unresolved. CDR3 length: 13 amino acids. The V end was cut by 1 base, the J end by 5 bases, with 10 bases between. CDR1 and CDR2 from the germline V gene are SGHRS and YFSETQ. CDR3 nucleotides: TGCGCCAGCAGCTTGCTTATCCGGCACGAGCAGTACTTC. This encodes CASSLLIRHEQYF.

CDR3 region: CATYPTGGNEQFF. CDR3 in DNA: TGTGCCACCTACCCGACAGGGGGTAATGAGCAGTTCTTC. The chain links TRBV24-1 to TRBJ2-1; 9 bases are shared with TRBD1. Trimming at V came to 9 bases and at J to 7 bases, leaving 6 bases not matched to a gene. The CDR3 extends over 13 amino acids. Looked up from germline, CDR1 is KGHDR and CDR2 is SFDVKD.

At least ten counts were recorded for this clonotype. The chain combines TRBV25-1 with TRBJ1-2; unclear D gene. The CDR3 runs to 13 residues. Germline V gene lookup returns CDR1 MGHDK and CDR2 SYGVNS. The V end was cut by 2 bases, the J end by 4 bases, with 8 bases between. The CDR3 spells CASSEGRGYGYTF. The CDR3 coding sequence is TGTGCCAGCAGTGAAGGCAGAGGCTATGGCTACACCTTC.

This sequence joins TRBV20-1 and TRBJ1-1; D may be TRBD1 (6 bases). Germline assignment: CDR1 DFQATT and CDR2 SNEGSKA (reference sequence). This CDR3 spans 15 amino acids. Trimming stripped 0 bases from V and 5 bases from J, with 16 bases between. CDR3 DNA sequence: TGCAGTGCTAGAGACCCGAACAGGGTGGGGACTGAAGCTTTCTTT. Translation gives CSARDPNRVGTEAFF.

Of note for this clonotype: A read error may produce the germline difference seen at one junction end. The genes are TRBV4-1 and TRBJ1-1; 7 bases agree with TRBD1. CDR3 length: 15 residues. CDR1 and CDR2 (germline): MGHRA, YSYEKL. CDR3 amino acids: CAGSQEPGGAWEAFF. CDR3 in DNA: TGCGCCGGCAGCCAAGAGCCAGGGGGGGCTTGGGAAGCTTTCTTT.

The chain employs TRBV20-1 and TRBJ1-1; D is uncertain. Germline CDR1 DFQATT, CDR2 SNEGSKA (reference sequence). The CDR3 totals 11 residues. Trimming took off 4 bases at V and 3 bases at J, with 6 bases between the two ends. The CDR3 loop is CSATPDTEAFF. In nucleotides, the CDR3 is TGCAGTGCTACGCCGGACACTGAAGCTTTCTTT.

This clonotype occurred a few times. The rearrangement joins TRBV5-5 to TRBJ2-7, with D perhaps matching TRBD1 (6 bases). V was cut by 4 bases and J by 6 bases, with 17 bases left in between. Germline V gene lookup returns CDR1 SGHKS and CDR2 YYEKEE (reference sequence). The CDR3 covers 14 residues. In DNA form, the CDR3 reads TGTGCCAGCAGCAAGGGACACAGCCAGACCGAGCAGTACTTC. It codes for CASSKGHSQTEQYF.

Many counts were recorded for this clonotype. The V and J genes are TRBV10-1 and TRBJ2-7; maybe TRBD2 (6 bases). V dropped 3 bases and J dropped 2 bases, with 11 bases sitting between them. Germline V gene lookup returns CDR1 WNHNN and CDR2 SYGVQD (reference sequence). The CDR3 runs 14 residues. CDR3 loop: CASSDRSGPYEQYF. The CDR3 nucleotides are TGCGCCAGCAGTGATCGTAGCGGCCCCTACGAGCAGTACTTC.

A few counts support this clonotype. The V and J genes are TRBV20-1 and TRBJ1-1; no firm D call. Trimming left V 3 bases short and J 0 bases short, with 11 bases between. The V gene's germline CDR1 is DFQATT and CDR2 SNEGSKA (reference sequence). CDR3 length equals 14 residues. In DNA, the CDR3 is TGCAGTGCTAGTCCGATGAGCATGAACACTGAAGCTTTCTTT. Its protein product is CSASPMSMNTEAFF.

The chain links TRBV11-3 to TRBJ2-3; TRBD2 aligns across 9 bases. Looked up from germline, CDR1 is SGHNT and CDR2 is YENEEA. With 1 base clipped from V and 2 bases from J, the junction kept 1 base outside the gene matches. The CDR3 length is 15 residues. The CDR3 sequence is CASSLGLADTDTQYF. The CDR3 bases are TGTGCCAGCAGCTTAGGACTAGCGGACACAGATACGCAGTATTTT.

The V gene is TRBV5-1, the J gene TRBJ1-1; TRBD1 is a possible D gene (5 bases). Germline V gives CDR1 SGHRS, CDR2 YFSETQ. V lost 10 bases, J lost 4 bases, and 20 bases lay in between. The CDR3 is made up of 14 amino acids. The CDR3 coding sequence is TGCGCCTGCAAGCTACAGGCCGGTAGCACTGAAGCTTTCTTT. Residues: CACKLQAGSTEAFF.

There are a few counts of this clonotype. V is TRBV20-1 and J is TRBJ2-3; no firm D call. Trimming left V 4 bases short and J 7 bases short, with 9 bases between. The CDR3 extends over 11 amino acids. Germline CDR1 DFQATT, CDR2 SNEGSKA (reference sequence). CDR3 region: CSAKTQNTQYF. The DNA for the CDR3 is TGCAGTGCTAAGACGCAAAATACGCAGTATTTT.

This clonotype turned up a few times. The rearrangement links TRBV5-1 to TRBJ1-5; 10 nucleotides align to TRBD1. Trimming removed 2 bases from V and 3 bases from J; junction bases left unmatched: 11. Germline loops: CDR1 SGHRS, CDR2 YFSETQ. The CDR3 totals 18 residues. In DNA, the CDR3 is TGCGCCAGCAGCTTTAGCCCGTCTGGACAGGGGGACAATCAGCCCCAGCATTTT. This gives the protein CASSFSPSGQGDNQPQHF.

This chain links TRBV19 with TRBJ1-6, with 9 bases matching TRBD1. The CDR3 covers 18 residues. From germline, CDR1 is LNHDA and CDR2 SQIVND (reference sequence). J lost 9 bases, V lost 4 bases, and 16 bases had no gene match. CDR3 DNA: TGTGCCAGTAGTAACCCCGAGGGACAGGGAAGATTGCGTTCACCCCTCCACTTT. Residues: CASSNPEGQGRLRSPLHF. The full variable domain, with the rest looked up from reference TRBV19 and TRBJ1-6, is DGGITQSPKYLFRKEGQNVTLSCEQNLNHDAMYWYRQDPGQGLRLIYYSQIVNDFQKGDIAEGYSVSREKKESFPLTVTSAQKNPTAFYLCASSNPEGQGRLRSPLHFGNGTRLTVT.

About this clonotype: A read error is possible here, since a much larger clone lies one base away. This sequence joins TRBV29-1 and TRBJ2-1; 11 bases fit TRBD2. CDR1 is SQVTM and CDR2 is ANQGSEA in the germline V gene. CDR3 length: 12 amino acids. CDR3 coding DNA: TGCACCGGGACTAGCGGTTGCAATGAGCAGTTCTTC. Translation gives CTGTSGCNEQFF.

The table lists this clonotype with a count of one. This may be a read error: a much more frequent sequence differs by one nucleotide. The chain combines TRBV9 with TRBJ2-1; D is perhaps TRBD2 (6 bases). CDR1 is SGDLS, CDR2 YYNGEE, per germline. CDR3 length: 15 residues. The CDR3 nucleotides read TGTGTCAGCAGCGGCATGGACTCGCGGGGTGGTGAGCAGTTCTTC. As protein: CVSSGMDSRGGEQFF.